This TCR beta chain came from a study of T cell responses to AZD1222 COVID-19 vaccine. Turning to the study itself: Whether given at about 4 or about 12 weeks, second doses were pooled. General study points: Females made up more of the donors, who were largely white British, and clonal diversity may have come out too low. At study baseline, merely roughly 6 AZD1222 recipients were seropositive. No day 14 peak samples; only post-peak repertoires were characterized.

Some clones are missing from TCRdb's copy, which holds only in-frame ones; the method was immunoSEQ multiplex PCR. In the table there are about 130,000 clones, around 83% of which are singletons. A remark on this clone: Its antigen is undetermined. The sample carries other DNA sequences with the same CDR3.

The CDR3 is made up of 14 amino acids. Trimming removed 2 bases at V and 0 bases at J, with 5 bases between. Germline CDR1 and CDR2: MNHEY and SMNVEV (reference sequence). The material sequenced was peripheral blood, taken on day 0 of AZD1222 vaccination. The rearrangement links TRBV27 to TRBJ1-5; D gene unclear. The origin of this receptor is an adult in good health. Here the CDR3 DNA reads TGTGCCAGCAGTTTACAGGCTAGCAATCAGCCCCAGCATTTT. Translated: CASSLQASNQPQHF.